A selection of T cell receptor beta chains follows, all from one sample in a study of sequential checkpoint blockade in melanoma. TCRdb's table, derived via immunoSEQ multiplex PCR, lists solely in-frame clones and lacks some. Of about 3,600 clones listed, around 60% are singletons. The starting material was CD8+ T cells sorted from blood (inferred from file names), obtained from a patient given nivolumab and ipilimumab in sequence. These receptors were taken from a human donor with melanoma. Each CDR3 is given with its conserved first and last residue. D genes are given only for firm matches. The size of a clone is reported for some rows only, either as once, few or many, or as a class for expanded clones.

d_call	v_call	j_call	clone_size	cdr3_nt	cdr3_aa
TRBD1	TRBV4-3	TRBJ1-4	-	TGCGCCAGCAGCCACCTACAGGGGGCAGGGGAAAAACTGTTTTTT	CASSHLQGAGEKLFF
-	TRBV19	TRBJ1-1	-	TGTGCCAGTAGTATCCGGGGTGGCACTGAAGCTTTCTTT	CASSIRGGTEAFF
-	TRBV9	TRBJ1-3	once	TGTGCCAGCAGCGTAGATCGGAGTACTGGAAACACCATATATTTT	CASSVDRSTGNTIYF
TRBD1	TRBV5-4	TRBJ1-1	few	TGTGCCAGCAGCGGCGGACAGGAAATGAACACTGAAGCTTTCTTT	CASSGGQEMNTEAFF
TRBD1	TRBV29-1	TRBJ1-2	-	TGCAGCGTTGAAGGCGGGACAGGGGGCTATGGCTACACCTTC	CSVEGGTGGYGYTF
-	TRBV6-5	TRBJ2-7	-	TGTGCCAGCAGAGCGAGCTACGAGCAGTACTTC	CASRASYEQYF
-	TRBV19	TRBJ2-1	-	TGTGCCAGTCATAGCGTTAGCTCCTACAATGAGCAGTTCTTC	CASHSVSSYNEQFF
-	TRBV6-1	TRBJ2-7	-	TGTGCCAGCAGCCCGAGTTATCAGGGATCCTACGAGCAGTACTTC	CASSPSYQGSYEQYF
-	TRBV29-1	TRBJ1-1	-	TGCAGCGTTGACAGGGGTGCTGAAGCTTTCTTT	CSVDRGAEAFF
TRBD1	TRBV29-1	TRBJ2-7	-	TGCAGCGTTGTAGGGGACAGACAATACGAGCAGTACTTC	CSVVGDRQYEQYF
-	TRBV9	TRBJ2-7	-	TGTGCCAGCAGCGCCAAAAAGGGGAACGAGCAGTACTTC	CASSAKKGNEQYF
-	TRBV9	TRBJ1-1	few	TGTGCCAGCAGCATCGGTGGTGCCACTGAAGCTTTCTTT	CASSIGGATEAFF
-	TRBV7-2	TRBJ2-7	-	TGTGCCAGCAGCTTCCCCCCTGACGAGCAGTACTTC	CASSFPPDEQYF
-	TRBV27	TRBJ2-7	few	TGTGCCAGCAGTTTATCCCCTTCAGGATTGTACGAGCAGTACTTC	CASSLSPSGLYEQYF
TRBD1	TRBV19	TRBJ2-7	-	TGTGCCAGTAGCACCGGGACAGGGTACGAGCAGTACTTC	CASSTGTGYEQYF
-	TRBV4-1	TRBJ2-7	few	TGCGCCAGCAGCCAAGAGTACGGGAGTCTAGGCGAGCAGTACTTC	CASSQEYGSLGEQYF
TRBD1	TRBV6-1	TRBJ1-3	-	TGTGCCAGCAGTGAAGCCGGCAGGGGGCTTGGAAACACCATATATTTT	CASSEAGRGLGNTIYF
-	TRBV29-1	TRBJ1-1	-	TGCAGCGTTGGCAGCGAAGTGAACACTGAAGCTTTCTTT	CSVGSEVNTEAFF
-	TRBV5-5	TRBJ2-7	-	TGTGCCAGCATGGGGCAAGCCTTCTCCTACGAGCAGTACTTC	CASMGQAFSYEQYF
-	TRBV21-1	TRBJ2-7	few	TGTGCCAGCAGCAAAGTATGGGGACAGGACAATCCCTGGACCTACGAGCAGTACTTC	CASSKVWGQDNPWTYEQYF
-	TRBV25-1	TRBJ1-5	few	TGTGCCAGCAGTAACCTTGGCCAGCCCCAGCATTTT	CASSNLGQPQHF
-	TRBV30	TRBJ1-2	-	TGTGCCTGGACCTCGTACGGACAGATAAACTATGGCTACACCTTC	CAWTSYGQINYGYTF
-	TRBV5-6	TRBJ2-3	-	TGTGCCAGCAGCCCGCCCTGGGCCCTTGACACAGATACGCAGTATTTT	CASSPPWALDTDTQYF
TRBD1	TRBV2	TRBJ2-7	-	TGTGCCAGCAATCCCCCGGGACAGGGCTACGAGCAGTACTTC	CASNPPGQGYEQYF
TRBD1	TRBV27	TRBJ2-7	medium-sized	TGTGCCAGCAGCCAAGCCGGGACAGGGGGCGAGCAGTACTTC	CASSQAGTGGEQYF
TRBD2	TRBV7-9	TRBJ2-7	-	TGTGCCAGCAGCCGAGGACTAGCGGGAGCCGTCGAGCAGTACTTC	CASSRGLAGAVEQYF
TRBD1	TRBV29-1	TRBJ1-1	medium-sized	TGCAGCGTTGCCTGGACAGGGGAGGCTGAAGCTTTCTTT	CSVAWTGEAEAFF
-	TRBV2	TRBJ2-7	-	TGTGCCAGCAAACTGACCTACGAGCAGTACTTC	CASKLTYEQYF
TRBD1	TRBV10-3	TRBJ2-7	-	TGTGCCTACCGGGGGACAGGGGAATACGAGCAGTACTTC	CAYRGTGEYEQYF
-	TRBV7-9	TRBJ1-2	-	TGTGCCAGCAGTACAACGGGTTCCTCTCCCTATGGCTACACCTTC	CASSTTGSSPYGYTF
-	TRBV19	TRBJ2-1	once	TGTGCCAGTAGTATCCTGGGGGCCAGATACAATGAGCAGTTCTTC	CASSILGARYNEQFF
TRBD2	TRBV5-1	TRBJ2-5	few	TGCGCCAGCAGCGGGACTAGCGGGGGGGCCCTGGAGACCCAGTACTTC	CASSGTSGGALETQYF
-	TRBV7-3	TRBJ2-7	-	TGTGCCAGCAGCCCGGGACTCTCCAGCTACGAGCAGTACTTC	CASSPGLSSYEQYF
-	TRBV6-5	TRBJ1-3	-	TGTGCCAGCAGTTACTCGACTGGCCCTGGAAACACCATATATTTT	CASSYSTGPGNTIYF
-	TRBV10-2	TRBJ2-7	-	TGCGCCAGCAAGGAGCCTGGGTATCTCGAGCAGTACTTC	CASKEPGYLEQYF
-	TRBV6-4	TRBJ1-1	once	TGTGCCAGCAGTGAAGGGGGTCCTAACACTGAAGCTTTCTTT	CASSEGGPNTEAFF
TRBD1	TRBV7-9	TRBJ1-2	-	TGTGCCAGCAGCTTATTGGGACAGGGAAACTATGGCTACACCTTC	CASSLLGQGNYGYTF
-	TRBV14	TRBJ1-1	-	TGTGCCAGCAGCCAAGGGGCAGGTCCGTTCACTGAAGCTTTCTTT	CASSQGAGPFTEAFF
-	TRBV5-1	TRBJ1-1	-	TGCGCCAGCAGCTTACCGGGGGGGCTGAGGGGACGCACTGAAGCTTTCTTT	CASSLPGGLRGRTEAFF
TRBD1	TRBV27	TRBJ2-7	-	TGTGCCAGCAGTTTGACAGGGATATCCTACGAGCAGTACTTC	CASSLTGISYEQYF
-	TRBV29-1	TRBJ2-1	-	TGCAGCGTGGGTTCGGGGAGTGAGCAGTTCTTC	CSVGSGSEQFF
-	TRBV20-1	TRBJ2-3	-	TGCAGTGCTATATCGACAGATACGCAGTATTTT	CSAISTDTQYF